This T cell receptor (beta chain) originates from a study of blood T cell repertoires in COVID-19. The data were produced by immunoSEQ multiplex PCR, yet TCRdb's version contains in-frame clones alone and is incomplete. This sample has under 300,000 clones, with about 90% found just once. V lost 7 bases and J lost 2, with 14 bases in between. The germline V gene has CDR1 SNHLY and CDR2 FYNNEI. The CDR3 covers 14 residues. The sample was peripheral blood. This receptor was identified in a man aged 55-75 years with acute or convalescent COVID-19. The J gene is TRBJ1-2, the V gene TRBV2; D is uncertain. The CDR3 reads CASTPRGLNYGYTF. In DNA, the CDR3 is TGTGCCAGCACCCCTCGGGGATTGAACTATGGCTACACCTTC.